Below are 5 T cell receptor beta chains sequenced from a single sample in a study of cytomegalovirus exposure and HLA in healthy donors. This table comes from immunoSEQ multiplex PCR, and its TCRdb copy is limited to in-frame clones, with some not included. The sample contains 60,000 to 85,000 clones, 90% to 95% of which appear only once. Source material: PBMCs. The receptors were sampled from a man between 18 and 35 years old in good health and CMV-seropositive.

The V and J genes are TRBV18 and TRBJ2-3; 8 nucleotides align to TRBD1. With V trimmed by 3 bases and J by 3 bases, 2 bases remained unmatched. Germline V gene sequence: CDR1 KGHSH, CDR2 LQKENI. The CDR3 is 14 residues long. The CDR3 sequence: CASSPDRVTDTQYF. The CDR3 DNA follows: TGTGCCAGCTCACCGGACAGGGTGACAGATACGCAGTATTTT.

V gene TRBV9 combines with J gene TRBJ2-5; D may be TRBD1 (5 bases). The J call is uncertain, as TRBJ2-7 better fits the DNA end. The CDR3 is 13 residues long. Per germline, CDR1 SGDLS and CDR2 YYNGEE. Written as DNA, the CDR3 is TGTGCCAGCAGCGTAGTCAGGGAACACGAGCAGTACTTC. It is translated as CASSVVREHEQYF.

The genes are TRBV6-4 and TRBJ2-3; 7 bases are a match to TRBD2. The length of the CDR3 is 16 residues. The J segment lost 4 bases and the V segment lost 0 bases, leaving 7 bases of the junction unmatched. CDR1 and CDR2 from the germline V gene are MRHNA and SNTAGT. CDR3 DNA sequence: TGTGCCAGCAGTGACTCGAGGCGGGAGCGTGCAGATACGCAGTATTTT. Amino acid sequence: CASSDSRRERADTQYF.

This chain uses TRBV4-2 with TRBJ2-1; tentative D call: TRBD2 (5 bases). Trimming cost V 4 bases and J 4 bases, with 17 bases left between them. Per the germline V gene, CDR1 is LGHNA and CDR2 is YNFKEQ. CDR3 length: 16 residues. The CDR3 nucleotides read TGTGCCAGCAGCCCCCGAACTAGAGTCAGGTACAATGAGCAGTTCTTC. It encodes CASSPRTRVRYNEQFF.

V usage is TRBV19 and J usage is TRBJ2-7; 7 nucleotides line up with TRBD2. The germline gives CDR1 LNHDA, CDR2 SQIVND (reference sequence). J gave up 5 bases and V 5 bases, and 9 bases lay outside the gene matches. The CDR3 runs to 14 residues. The CDR3 region is CASSSSGRIHEQYF. The CDR3 DNA reads as TGTGCCAGTAGTTCCTCCGGGAGGATCCACGAGCAGTACTTC.